The 21 T cell receptor beta chains below come from one sample, sequenced in a study of blood T cell repertoires in COVID-19. Repertoires were generated with immunoSEQ multiplex PCR, while TCRdb's copy carries only in-frame clones and drops some. This repertoire shows about 240,000 clones, roughly 91% found once; its top ten account for 8% to 10%. Sequenced input: PBMCs or T cells enriched from blood (not recorded which). These receptors were collected from a man aged 40-50 years who had recovered from COVID-19.

The rearrangement links TRBV4-2 to TRBJ1-6; 7 positions agree with TRBD1. There are 14 residues in the CDR3. Looked up from germline, CDR1 is LGHNA and CDR2 is YNFKEQ. Trimming took 3 bases from V and 7 from J; bases not matched to a gene: 3. CDR3 region: CASSQDRSNSPLHF. The CDR3 nucleotides are TGTGCCAGCAGCCAGGACAGGTCAAATTCACCCCTCCACTTT.

V and J are TRBV10-3 and TRBJ1-1; TRBD1 aligns across 7 bases. J was trimmed by 1 base and V by 3 bases; bases with no gene match: 11. The CDR3 totals 17 residues. CDR1 is ENHRY and CDR2 is SYGVKD in the germline V gene. This chain's CDR3 is CAISDFGLGQANTEAFF. In DNA, the CDR3 is TGTGCCATCAGTGACTTTGGCCTTGGACAGGCGAACACTGAAGCTTTCTTT.

The chain links TRBV29-1 to TRBJ1-1; TRBD1 agrees at 7 bases. The CDR3 has 16 amino acids. After removal of 6 bases from V and 1 base from J, the junction contained 14 bases not matched to a gene. Germline CDR1 is SQVTM and CDR2 is ANQGSEA. The CDR3 here is CSVDGLNRGSNTEAFF. In DNA, the CDR3 is TGCAGCGTCGACGGACTTAACAGGGGCTCGAACACTGAAGCTTTCTTT.

Comments on this clone: Additional DNA sequences in this sample encode the identical CDR3. The V gene is TRBV29-1, the J gene TRBJ1-1; 9 bases fit TRBD1. The length of the CDR3 is 13 residues. With V trimmed by 6 bases and J by 1 base, 3 bases remained unmatched. Germline V lookup: CDR1 SQVTM, CDR2 ANQGSEA. Here the CDR3 reads CSVTTGGNTEAFF. CDR3 nucleotide sequence: TGCAGCGTGACGACAGGGGGGAACACTGAAGCTTTCTTT.

J is TRBJ2-1 and V is TRBV27; TRBD2 aligns across 10 bases. V lost 1 base, J lost 4 bases, and 7 bases stayed unmatched. CDR1 is MNHEY and CDR2 is SMNVEV in the germline V gene (reference sequence). The CDR3 totals 17 residues. Written as DNA, the CDR3 is TGTGCCAGCAGTTTATTGTCTAGCGGGAGCTTGTACAATGAGCAGTTCTTC. This gives the protein CASSLLSSGSLYNEQFF.

J is TRBJ2-1 and V is TRBV7-9; D is unresolved. This CDR3 region has 14 residues. Per the germline V gene, CDR1 is SEHNR and CDR2 is FQNEAQ (reference sequence). Trimming removed 1 base from V and 7 bases from J, with 11 bases in between. The chain's CDR3 is CASSLEVTQNEQFF. CDR3 DNA sequence: TGTGCCAGCAGCTTAGAGGTGACTCAGAATGAGCAGTTCTTC.

This clone was detected only once. The J gene is TRBJ2-1, the V gene TRBV29-1; 7 bases are shared with TRBD2. There are 13 residues in the CDR3. V lost 3 bases to trimming and J lost 4 bases; unmatched junction nucleotides: 3. Germline CDR1 reads SQVTM; CDR2 reads ANQGSEA. In DNA, the CDR3 is TGCAGCGTTGAGGGACTACAATACAATGAGCAGTTCTTC. As protein: CSVEGLQYNEQFF.

The V and J genes are TRBV2 and TRBJ2-7; 9 positions agree with TRBD1. This CDR3 is 16 amino acids long. Germline V gene lookup returns CDR1 SNHLY and CDR2 FYNNEI. V lost 8 bases and J lost 3; bases outside the gene matches: 14. In DNA, the CDR3 is TGTGCCAGCCGATTACAACAGGGGGCCCTCTACTACGAGCAGTACTTC. Protein product: CASRLQQGALYYEQYF.

V gene TRBV4-2 combines with J gene TRBJ1-5; TRBD1 agrees at 7 bases. After removal of 1 base from V and 4 bases from J, the junction contained 1 base not matched to a gene. The CDR3 consists of 14 residues. Germline V lookup: CDR1 LGHNA, CDR2 YNFKEQ. The CDR3 nucleotides read TGTGCCAGCAGCCAAGGACAGGGAAATCAGCCCCAGCATTTT. Translation gives CASSQGQGNQPQHF.

The J gene is TRBJ2-3, the V gene TRBV5-6, with D tentatively TRBD1 (5 bases). The V end lost 4 bases, the J end lost 4 bases, and 13 bases lay between the germline ends. Germline values: CDR1 SGHDT, CDR2 YYEEEE. This CDR3 spans 14 amino acids. The CDR3 here is CASSKIGAPDTQYF. The CDR3 region has the DNA TGTGCCAGCAGCAAAATAGGGGCTCCAGATACGCAGTATTTT.

The chain employs TRBV3-1 (or the pseudogene TRBV3-2) and TRBJ1-1; possibly TRBD1 for D (6 bases). The V and J ends lost 3 bases and 11 bases respectively, with 10 bases between them. Germline V gives CDR1 LGHDT, CDR2 YNNKEL (reference sequence). The CDR3 length is 11 residues. CDR3 in amino acids: CASSQGAGAFF. Here the CDR3 DNA reads TGTGCCAGCAGCCAGGGGGCAGGGGCTTTCTTT.

Concerning this clone itself: Its ends do not fully match the called genes, so a read error is possible. V and J are TRBV19 and TRBJ1-2, with 7 bases fitting TRBD1. This CDR3 spans 12 amino acids. Looked up from germline, CDR1 is LNHDA and CDR2 is SQIVND (reference sequence). The CDR3 nucleotides are TGTGCCAGTAGTATAACAGGGGATGGCTACACCTTT. This encodes CASSITGDGYTF.

This clone was recorded once. The rearrangement joins TRBV7-9 to TRBJ1-3; 7 nucleotides align to TRBD1. With 1 base clipped from V and 3 bases from J, the junction kept 0 bases outside the gene matches. The CDR3 has 14 residues. Germline V gene lookup returns CDR1 SEHNR and CDR2 FQNEAQ (reference sequence). CDR3 loop: CASSLGQGGNTIYF. CDR3 bases: TGTGCCAGCAGCTTAGGACAGGGTGGAAACACCATATATTTT. Looking up the rest from reference TRBV7-9 and TRBJ1-3 gives the full variable domain: DTGVSQNPRHKITKRGQNVTFRCDPISEHNRLYWYRQTLGQGPEFLTYFQNEAQLEKSRLLSDRFSAERPKGSFSTLEIQRTEQGDSAMYLCASSLGQGGNTIYFGEGSWLTVV.

The chain has TRBV19 and TRBJ2-1, with 8 positions matching TRBD2. The V gene end was trimmed by 5 bases and the J gene end by 10 bases; junction bases not matched to a gene: 16. CDR1 and CDR2 from the germline V gene are LNHDA and SQIVND (reference sequence). This CDR3 region has 16 residues. CDR3 in DNA: TGTGCCAGTAGTGACCCGGGACTAGGCGGGGTAAACGAGCAGTTCTTC. Amino acid sequence: CASSDPGLGGVNEQFF. The full variable domain, in which reference TRBV19 and TRBJ2-1 provide the parts outside the CDR3, is DGGITQSPKYLFRKEGQNVTLSCEQNLNHDAMYWYRQDPGQGLRLIYYSQIVNDFQKGDIAEGYSVSREKKESFPLTVTSAQKNPTAFYLCASSDPGLGGVNEQFFGPGTRLTVL.

This clone was seen once. This rearrangement joins TRBV6-5 to TRBJ1-2; 10 nucleotides align to TRBD1. The CDR3 sequence is 13 residues long. The germline V gene has CDR1 MNHEY and CDR2 SVGAGI. After removal of 6 bases from V and 8 bases from J, the junction contained 6 bases not matched to a gene. The CDR3 spells CASRSTGGMGYTF. The CDR3 DNA sequence: TGTGCCAGCAGGTCGACAGGGGGCATGGGCTACACCTTC.

This clone is a singleton in its sample. The chain uses TRBV30 and TRBJ1-1; 9 bases are a match to TRBD1. There are 12 residues in the CDR3. The junction had 5 bases not matched to a gene; V was cut back by 1 base and J by 11 bases. Germline assignment: CDR1 GTSNPN and CDR2 SVGIG (reference sequence). The CDR3 nucleotides read TGTGCCTGGAGTGCCCTACAGGGGGCTGCTTTCTTT. It codes for CAWSALQGAAFF. The whole variable domain, remainder taken from reference TRBV30 and TRBJ1-1, is SQTIHQWPATLVQPVGSPLSLECTVEGTSNPNLYWYRQAAGRGLQLLFYSVGIGQISSEVPQNLSASRPQDRQFILSSKKLLLSDSGFYLCAWSALQGAAFFGQGTRLTVV.

This chain connects TRBV19 to TRBJ1-2; 7 bases align to TRBD1. Germline V lookup: CDR1 LNHDA, CDR2 SQIVND (reference sequence). The CDR3 loop spans 17 amino acids. With V trimmed by 5 bases and J by 8 bases, 20 bases remained unmatched. CDR3 loop: CASSPGLGSGGMSGYTF. The CDR3 region has the DNA TGTGCCAGTAGTCCGGGCCTAGGCTCAGGGGGGATGTCAGGCTACACCTTC.

V gene TRBV7-6 combines with J gene TRBJ2-7, with D possibly being TRBD2 (6 bases). Germline lookup yields CDR1 SGHVS and CDR2 FNYEAQ. The CDR3 extends over 16 amino acids. Trimming removed 1 base from V and 0 bases from J, with 13 bases in between. The CDR3 DNA reads TGTGCCAGCAGCTTAGAAGCGGGTAGCAGCTCCTACGAGCAGTACTTC. Its protein product is CASSLEAGSSSYEQYF.

This sequence joins TRBV6-1 and TRBJ2-1; 7 bases are a match to TRBD2. This CDR3 has 16 amino acids. V lost 0 bases to trimming and J lost 11 bases; unmatched junction nucleotides: 13. Germline V lookup: CDR1 MNHNS, CDR2 SASEGT. The chain's CDR3 is CASSEARLENGGKQFF. CDR3 DNA: TGTGCCAGCAGTGAAGCCCGCCTCGAGAACGGGGGGAAGCAGTTCTTC.

This rearrangement joins TRBV1 to TRBJ1-1. TRBV1 is a listed pseudogene. The CDR3 contains 15 residues. Here the CDR3 reads CTSSQGEGVDTEAFF. The CDR3 nucleotides read TGCACCAGCAGCCAAGGGGAGGGGGTGGACACTGAAGCTTTCTTT.

This clone was observed once. The chain has TRBV7-3 and TRBJ2-7, with D possibly matching TRBD1 (6 bases). V shed 2 bases and J shed 3 bases, with 14 bases lying between them. Looked up from germline, CDR1 is SGHTA and CDR2 is FQGTGA. The CDR3 is made up of 15 amino acids. CDR3 sequence (DNA): TGTGCCAGCAGCTTAGAACAGGGATATTTCTACGAGCAGTACTTC. Its translation is CASSLEQGYFYEQYF.